A selection of T cell receptor beta chains follows, all from one sample in a study of OX40 agonist ivuxolimab in advanced cancers. The method was immunoSEQ multiplex PCR; TCRdb's version includes in-frame clones alone and lacks a portion of them. Here the sample spans tens of thousands of clones, roughly 76% being singletons. The material sequenced was CD4+ or CD8+ T cells sorted from blood, taken in a trial of the OX40 agonist ivuxolimab. These receptors all come from an adult with an advanced solid tumor such as melanoma, head and neck, liver or kidney cancer. CDR3s include the opening cysteine and the closing phenylalanine or tryptophan. A D gene is named only where the DNA matches it firmly. Only some rows state a clone size, as once, few, many or a class for expanded clones.

j_call v_call clone_size d_call cdr3_nt cdr3_aa
TRBJ2-2 TRBV11-3 - - TGTGCCAGCAGCTTAGGTCAAAACACCGGGGAGCTGTTTTTT CASSLGQNTGELFF
TRBJ1-3 TRBV5-1 - - TGCGCCAGCAGCTTAGGGGAATCCGGAAACACCATATATTTT CASSLGESGNTIYF
TRBJ1-5 TRBV6-1 - - TGTGCCAGCAGTTCACAGGGAGACCAGCCCCAGCATTTT CASSSQGDQPQHF
TRBJ2-5 TRBV7-6 - TRBD1 TGTGCCAGCAGCAGTCAAGAGACAGGGTTAGGGACCCAGTACTTC CASSSQETGLGTQYF
TRBJ2-7 TRBV6-5 - TRBD2 TGTGCCAGCACCCCCGGGACTAGCGGGAGATACGAGCAGTACTTC CASTPGTSGRYEQYF
TRBJ2-2 TRBV7-2 - - TGTGCCAGCATTCTAGCGCCAGGCACCGGGGAGCTGTTTTTT CASILAPGTGELFF
TRBJ2-5 TRBV5-1 - - TGCGCCAGCAGCTTGGCCGCTAGCTGGGAGACCCAGTACTTC CASSLAASWETQYF
TRBJ2-3 TRBV2 - - TGTGCCAGCAGCGTTACTCGGGAAATCACAGATACGCAGTATTTT CASSVTREITDTQYF
TRBJ2-7 TRBV19 - TRBD2 TGTGCCAGTAGTTCCAAGCGGGGGGGCGTTTCCGAGCAGTACTTC CASSSKRGGVSEQYF
TRBJ1-2 TRBV12-2 - - TGTGCAAGTCGCTTCACGGGACAGCGAAAACTTGTTGGCTACACCTTC CASRFTGQRKLVGYTF
TRBJ2-7 TRBV5-1 - - TGCGCCAGCACCTCCCAAGGACAGTCGATAGTCTACGAGCAGTACTTC CASTSQGQSIVYEQYF
TRBJ1-3 TRBV30 - - TGTGCCTGGACAGGTTTCGGAAACACCATATATTTT CAWTGFGNTIYF
TRBJ2-7 TRBV7-2 once - TGTGCCAGCAGCTTAGCGGGGACTGGCTCCTACGAGCAGTACTTC CASSLAGTGSYEQYF
TRBJ2-5 TRBV6-5 - TRBD2 TGTGCCAGCAAAGGGGCCGCGGGAGGGAAAGAGACCCAGTACTTC CASKGAAGGKETQYF
TRBJ1-2 TRBV10-3 - - TGTGCCATCAGTAAGGGACCTTCTAACTATGGCTACACCTTC CAISKGPSNYGYTF
TRBJ1-5 TRBV4-2 - - TGTGCCAGCAGCCAAGCGCCACAGGGACAAAATCAGCCCCAGCATTTT CASSQAPQGQNQPQHF
TRBJ2-3 TRBV30 once - TGTGCCTGGAGTGTAGAAACGGGGTCGGATACGCAGTATTTT CAWSVETGSDTQYF
TRBJ1-3 TRBV19 few - TGTGCCAGTGCAACAGGCGACTCTGGAAACACCATATATTTT CASATGDSGNTIYF
TRBJ1-5 TRBV7-8 - TRBD1 TGTGCCAGCAGCCCAAACCGACAGGGACCCCAGCATTTT CASSPNRQGPQHF
TRBJ2-1 TRBV9 - - TGTGCCAGCAGCACTGGTTCGGGGGAGCAGTTCTTC CASSTGSGEQFF